Here is one T cell receptor (beta chain) with its context. Its antigen is not identified. These data come from a study of cytomegalovirus exposure and HLA in healthy donors. The study, taken as a whole, reports: TCR beta sequences reportedly predicted most subjects' HLA-A and HLA-B alleles accurately. Within an earlier analysis, most TCR beta V segments proved productive either about 90% or about 30% of the time.

PCR employed 60 Vbeta and 13 Jbeta primers. Clones were read by immunoSEQ multiplex PCR, and TCRdb kept only the in-frame ones, dropping some. The table lists roughly 190,000 clones, roughly 80% of them singletons, with around 3.2% in the top ten. The CDR3 runs 16 residues. Per germline, CDR1 MNHEY and CDR2 SVGAGI. V lost 0 bases to trimming and J lost 8 bases; unmatched junction nucleotides: 3. The V gene is TRBV6-5, the J gene TRBJ2-3; TRBD2 agrees at 15 bases. The source is a female donor in good health and CMV-seronegative. The sequenced material came from PBMCs. This CDR3 reads CASSYSWTSGGVTQYF. The CDR3 bases are TGTGCCAGCAGTTACTCTTGGACTAGCGGGGGGGTTACGCAGTATTTT.